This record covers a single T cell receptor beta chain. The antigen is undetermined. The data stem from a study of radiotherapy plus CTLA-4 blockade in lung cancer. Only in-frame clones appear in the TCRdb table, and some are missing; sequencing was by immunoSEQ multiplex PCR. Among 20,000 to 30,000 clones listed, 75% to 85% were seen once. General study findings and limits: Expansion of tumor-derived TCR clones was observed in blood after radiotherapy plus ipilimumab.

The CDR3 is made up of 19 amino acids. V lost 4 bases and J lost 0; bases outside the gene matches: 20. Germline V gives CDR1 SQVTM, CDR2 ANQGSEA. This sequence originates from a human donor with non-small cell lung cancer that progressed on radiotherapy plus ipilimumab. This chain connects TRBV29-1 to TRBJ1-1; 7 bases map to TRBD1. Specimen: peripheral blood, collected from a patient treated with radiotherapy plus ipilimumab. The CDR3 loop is CSVAVFAPSKTGVNTEAFF. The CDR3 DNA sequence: TGCAGCGTTGCGGTTTTCGCTCCGTCGAAAACAGGGGTGAACACTGAAGCTTTCTTT.